What follows are 16 T cell receptor beta chains derived from one specimen sequenced in a study of blood T cell repertoires in COVID-19. TCRdb keeps only in-frame clones here, not all; method: immunoSEQ multiplex PCR. The data show some 190,000 clones, approximately 86% seen once. The sequencing sample was made of peripheral blood. Every receptor here comes from a man younger than 35 with active or convalescent COVID-19.

CDR3 in amino acids: CASSLGADQPQHF. In DNA form, the CDR3 reads TGCGCCAGCAGCTTGGGGGCCGATCAGCCCCAGCATTTT. V usage is TRBV5-1 and J usage is TRBJ1-5; no clear D gene. From germline, CDR1 is SGHRS and CDR2 YFSETQ. V lost 0 bases and J 5 bases, leaving 6 bases between the germline ends. The CDR3 sequence is 13 residues long.

CDR3: CASSYSGTGVFLEQYF. The CDR3 DNA reads TGTGCCAGCAGTTACTCCGGTACAGGGGTATTCCTCGAGCAGTACTTC. The chain joins TRBV6-2 or TRBV6-3 to TRBJ2-7; TRBD1 agrees at 7 bases. V lost 0 bases, J lost 6 bases, and 11 bases stayed unmatched. The CDR3 totals 16 residues. Germline V gene sequence: CDR1 MNHEY, CDR2 SVGEGT.

The rearrangement links TRBV25-1 to TRBJ1-1; TRBD1 agrees at 9 bases. Germline CDR1 and CDR2: MGHDK and SYGVNS. The CDR3 consists of 14 residues. The trim removed 9 bases at V and 3 bases at J, leaving 8 bases unmatched. CDR3 coding DNA: TGTGCCAGTCGACAGGGGGTTACACACACTGAAGCTTTCTTT. This sequence encodes CASRQGVTHTEAFF.

This clone was seen a handful of times. The rearrangement uses TRBV19 and TRBJ1-6; possible D gene TRBD1, 5 bases. The CDR3 loop spans 17 amino acids. Germline V gene data show CDR1 as LNHDA and CDR2 as SQIVND (reference sequence). The germline V and J ends were trimmed by 4 bases and 0 bases, with 13 bases remaining between them. This CDR3 is CASSTVTASSYNSPLHF. The CDR3 DNA sequence: TGTGCCAGTAGTACAGTGACAGCCAGCTCCTATAATTCACCCCTCCACTTT.

The chain combines TRBV7-2 with TRBJ2-7; TRBD2 matches at 7 bases. This CDR3 region has 14 residues. CDR1 and CDR2 from the germline V gene are SGHTA and FQGNSA. The V gene end was trimmed by 5 bases and the J gene end by 1 base; junction bases not matched to a gene: 5. The CDR3 sequence: CASSGRTRSYEQYF. The CDR3 DNA reads as TGTGCCAGCAGCGGGAGGACTAGGTCCTACGAGCAGTACTTC.

V usage is TRBV6-5 and J usage is TRBJ1-2, with TRBD1 matching over 10 bases. CDR1 is MNHEY, CDR2 SVGAGI, per germline. This CDR3 contains 15 residues. V was clipped by 0 bases and J by 8 bases; unmatched bases: 6. The CDR3 is CASSYSGQGTPGYTF. The CDR3, as DNA: TGTGCCAGCAGTTACTCGGGACAGGGGACTCCGGGCTACACCTTC.

CDR3 amino acids: CASSLLAGRAQYTDTQYF. CDR3 sequence (DNA): TGTGCCAGCAGTTTGCTAGCGGGACGTGCCCAATACACAGATACGCAGTATTTT. The V and J genes are TRBV28 and TRBJ2-3, with TRBD2 matching over 9 bases. This CDR3 is built from 18 residues. Trimming removed 3 bases from V and 2 bases from J; junction bases left unmatched: 12. Looked up from germline, CDR1 is MDHEN and CDR2 is SYDVKM.

Here the CDR3 DNA reads TGCGCCAGCAGCTGGGAGGCTGGGAAAACTGAAGCTTTCTTT. It is translated as CASSWEAGKTEAFF. This chain uses TRBV5-1 with TRBJ1-1; D gene uncertain. The CDR3 is 14 amino acids. The V end lost 3 bases, the J end lost 5 bases, and 14 bases lay between the germline ends. CDR1 and CDR2 (germline): SGHRS, YFSETQ.

The chain employs TRBV6-2 or TRBV6-3 and TRBJ1-1; 10 bases fit TRBD1. Germline V CDR1 and CDR2: MNHEY, SVGEGT. J gave up 0 bases and V 0 bases, and 7 bases lay outside the gene matches. The CDR3 sequence is 18 residues long. Here the CDR3 DNA reads TGTGCCAGCAGTTACTCGAGGGGGACAGGGGAAATGAACACTGAAGCTTTCTTT. Protein sequence: CASSYSRGTGEMNTEAFF.

The genes are TRBV20-1 and TRBJ2-3, with TRBD2 matching 11 bases. The CDR3 sequence is 16 residues long. V gave up 3 bases and J gave up 1 base; unmatched junction bases: 6. From germline, CDR1 is DFQATT and CDR2 SNEGSKA (reference sequence). CDR3 protein: CSASVPSGRRTDTQYF. The CDR3 nucleotides read TGCAGTGCTAGTGTGCCTAGCGGGAGGCGCACAGATACGCAGTATTTT.

V gene TRBV28 combines with J gene TRBJ2-4; 12 bases fit TRBD2. The CDR3 spans 18 residues. V trimming: 6 bases; J trimming: 6 bases; junction bases outside the gene matches: 15. CDR1 and CDR2 from the germline V gene are MDHEN and SYDVKM. CDR3 protein: CASSQRGLAGGPGNIQYF. The CDR3 DNA sequence: TGTGCCAGCAGCCAGCGGGGTCTAGCGGGAGGGCCTGGAAACATTCAGTACTTC.

Turning to this clone: Compared with germline, one end of the junction differs, possibly owing to a read error. This sequence joins TRBV7-7 and TRBJ2-2, with 7 nucleotides matching TRBD2. The V gene's germline CDR1 is SSHAT and CDR2 FNYEAQ (reference sequence). This CDR3 region has 13 residues. CDR3 bases: TGTGCTAGCACGGGAGGGAACACCGGGGAGCTGTTTTTT. Translation: CASTGGNTGELFF.

The chain joins TRBV28 to TRBJ2-7; TRBD1 aligns across 9 bases. The V gene's germline CDR1 is MDHEN and CDR2 SYDVKM. Trimming removed 4 bases from V and 4 bases from J; junction bases left unmatched: 8. The CDR3 loop spans 15 amino acids. The CDR3 sequence: CASSSNPGQGYEQYF. CDR3 sequence (DNA): TGTGCCAGCAGTTCGAATCCGGGACAGGGATACGAGCAGTACTTC.

This clone showed up just a few times. The J gene is TRBJ1-5, the V gene TRBV28, with D maybe TRBD1 (6 bases). Trimming took off 8 bases at V and 7 bases at J, with 18 bases between the two ends. The CDR3 is 14 residues long. The V gene's germline CDR1 is MDHEN and CDR2 SYDVKM. As DNA, the CDR3 is TGTGCCAGCGGCGCGGAGGGGGGGAGACAGCCCCAGCATTTT. Protein sequence: CASGAEGGRQPQHF. The full variable domain, in which reference TRBV28 and TRBJ1-5 provide the parts outside the CDR3, is DVKVTQSSRYLVKRTGEKVFLECVQDMDHENMFWYRQDPGLGLRLIYFSYDVKMKEKGDIPEGYSVSREKKERFSLILESASTNQTSMYLCASGAEGGRQPQHFGDGTRLSIL.

The rearrangement uses TRBV2 and TRBJ2-7; 11 bases fit TRBD2. The germline CDR1 and CDR2 sequences are SNHLY and FYNNEI. V lost 4 bases and J lost 0; bases outside the gene matches: 2. The length of the CDR3 is 15 residues. The DNA for the CDR3 is TGTGCCAGCAGTGGACTAGCGGGGATCTCCTACGAGCAGTACTTC. Protein sequence: CASSGLAGISYEQYF.

This chain's CDR3 is CASSIDPVVSGGIYNEQFF. CDR3 DNA: TGTGCCAGTAGTATAGATCCTGTCGTAAGCGGAGGGATATACAATGAGCAGTTCTTC. The V gene is TRBV19, the J gene TRBJ2-1; a weak D match, TRBD2 (6 bases). Germline V CDR1 and CDR2: LNHDA, SQIVND (reference sequence). Trimming removed 0 bases at V and 4 bases at J, with 22 bases between. The CDR3 contains 19 residues.